Listed here are 8 T cell receptor beta chains from one sample, sequenced in a study of cytomegalovirus exposure and HLA in healthy donors (dated by TCRdb to about 2017). To prepare the library, the immunoSEQ multiplex PCR assay was applied. A mixture of 60 forward primers for TCR Vbeta segments and 13 reverse primers for TCR Jbeta segments was used in the multiplex PCR. TCRdb provides this immuneACCESS table in a form limited to in-frame rearrangements. Some clones are lacking; in checked studies, under half of them reflect an unresolved V gene, and why the rest are absent is not known. Counted in this sample were about 110,000 clones; around 70% of them appeared once. The top ten clonotypes cover about 0.8% of the sample. Specimen: PBMCs. The source of these receptors is a boy between 10 and 17 years old in good health and CMV-seronegative.

The V call is TRBV5-6, the J call TRBJ1-2; D gene uncertain. The CDR3 length is 13 residues. CDR1 and CDR2 from the germline V gene are SGHDT and YYEEEE. The V end was cut by 0 bases, the J end by 2 bases, with 5 bases between. The CDR3 spells CASSLEQNYGYTF. The CDR3 DNA is TGTGCCAGCAGCTTGGAACAGAACTATGGCTACACCTTC.

The chain employs TRBV30 and TRBJ2-3; 15 bases agree with TRBD2. Trimming at V came to 2 bases and at J to 0 bases, leaving 9 bases not matched to a gene. This CDR3 has 19 residues. Germline V gene lookup returns CDR1 GTSNPN and CDR2 SVGIG (reference sequence). The CDR3 loop is CAWSRGLAGGHPSTDTQYF. In DNA form, the CDR3 reads TGTGCCTGGAGTAGGGGACTAGCGGGAGGCCATCCTAGCACAGATACGCAGTATTTT.

The chain combines TRBV27 with TRBJ2-3; no reliable D call. V lost 2 bases to trimming and J lost 3 bases, with 9 bases between them. The CDR3 loop spans 14 amino acids. CDR1 MNHEY and CDR2 SMNVEV come from the germline V gene (reference sequence). The CDR3 nucleotides read TGTGCCAGCAGTTTAATCGGAGTTACAGATACGCAGTATTTT. Its protein is CASSLIGVTDTQYF.

This clone was seen more than once but under ten times. The chain is built from TRBV6-1 and TRBJ1-1; D gene ambiguous. CDR3 length: 10 residues. The germline V gene encodes CDR1 MNHNS and CDR2 SASEGT. The V end was cut by 6 bases, the J end by 8 bases, with 7 bases between. The DNA of the CDR3 is TGTGCCAGCAGATTTCTCGAAGCTTTCTTT. It codes for CASRFLEAFF.

Only one count was recorded for this clone. The chain carries TRBV9 and TRBJ2-1, with 9 positions matching TRBD2. The germline V gene has CDR1 SGDLS and CDR2 YYNGEE. This CDR3 spans 17 amino acids. V lost 4 bases to trimming and J lost 3 bases; unmatched junction nucleotides: 11. Here the CDR3 DNA reads TGTGCCAGCAGCCCCCTTCCCCTTAGCGGGAGCTACAATGAGCAGTTCTTC. Residues: CASSPLPLSGSYNEQFF. Full variable domain (missing parts from reference TRBV9 and TRBJ2-1): DSGVTQTPKHLITATGQRVTLRCSPRSGDLSVYWYQQSLDQGLQFLIQYYNGEERAKGNILERFSAQQFPDLHSELNLSSLELGDSALYFCASSPLPLSGSYNEQFFGPGTRLTVL.

In this sample, this clone turned up a few times. The chain has TRBV25-1 and TRBJ2-7; TRBD1 is a possible D gene (5 bases). The V gene's germline CDR1 is MGHDK and CDR2 SYGVNS. V was shortened by 2 bases and J by 7 bases, with 18 bases between the two germline ends. The CDR3 has 15 amino acids. DNA for the CDR3: TGTGCCAGCAGTGAAATGTACAGGCCGGAGTTTGAGCAGTACTTC. Protein sequence: CASSEMYRPEFEQYF.

Only a few counts were recorded for this clone. This rearrangement joins TRBV19 to TRBJ2-7; D gene unclear. Germline-derived CDR1 and CDR2 are LNHDA and SQIVND (reference sequence). V shed 5 bases and J shed 0 bases, with 11 bases lying between them. The CDR3 has 14 amino acids. The CDR3 DNA is TGTGCCAGTAGTCCGGTTGTAAGCTCCTACGAGCAGTACTTC. Its translation: CASSPVVSSYEQYF.

The rearrangement links TRBV7-3 to TRBJ1-1, with D maybe TRBD1 (5 bases). The CDR3 runs 13 residues. Looked up from germline, CDR1 is SGHTA and CDR2 is FQGTGA. V lost 3 bases, J lost 8 bases, and 13 bases lay in between. The CDR3 loop reads CASSLRQGGEAFF. In nucleotides, the CDR3 is TGTGCCAGCAGCTTGAGGCAGGGAGGAGAAGCTTTCTTT.